The present T cell receptor beta chain was sequenced within a study of Ad26.COV2.S vaccination and SARS-CoV-2 variants. The wider study: Recipients of Ad26.COV2.S got it intramuscularly, once or twice 56 days apart. Study observations and caveats: Participants in the vaccine arm had higher spike-specific TCR breadth; placebo recipients had lower.

V dropped 4 bases and J dropped 2; count of bases not matched to a gene: 5. This CDR3 region has 15 residues. Germline CDR1 SGHRS, CDR2 YFSETQ. Described treatment: around 19 received Ad26.COV2.S at low or high dose, single or two shots; a few received placebo; per-sample allocation not given. Day 63 following the first vaccine or placebo injection was when the samples were taken. To note about this clone: What it binds is not known.

Profiling relied on immunoSEQ multiplex PCR, and the TCRdb table lists in-frame clones only, not all of them. The profile shows fewer than 800,000 clones, 89% of them singletons. Sequencing used peripheral blood, obtained in a trial of Ad26.COV2.S vaccine versus placebo. The TCR was taken from a person between 18 and 65 years old who received the Ad26.COV2.S COVID-19 vaccine or a placebo. This sequence joins TRBV5-1 and TRBJ2-2; 7 bases are shared with TRBD1. The CDR3 here is CASSRDSTNTGELFF. The CDR3 DNA follows: TGCGCCAGCAGCCGGGACAGTACCAACACCGGGGAGCTGTTTTTT. Looking up the rest from reference TRBV5-1 and TRBJ2-2 gives the full variable domain: KAGVTQTPRYLIKTRGQQVTLSCSPISGHRSVSWYQQTPGQGLQFLFEYFSETQRNKGNFPGRFSGRQFSNSRSEMNVSTLELGDSALYLCASSRDSTNTGELFFGEGSRLTVL.